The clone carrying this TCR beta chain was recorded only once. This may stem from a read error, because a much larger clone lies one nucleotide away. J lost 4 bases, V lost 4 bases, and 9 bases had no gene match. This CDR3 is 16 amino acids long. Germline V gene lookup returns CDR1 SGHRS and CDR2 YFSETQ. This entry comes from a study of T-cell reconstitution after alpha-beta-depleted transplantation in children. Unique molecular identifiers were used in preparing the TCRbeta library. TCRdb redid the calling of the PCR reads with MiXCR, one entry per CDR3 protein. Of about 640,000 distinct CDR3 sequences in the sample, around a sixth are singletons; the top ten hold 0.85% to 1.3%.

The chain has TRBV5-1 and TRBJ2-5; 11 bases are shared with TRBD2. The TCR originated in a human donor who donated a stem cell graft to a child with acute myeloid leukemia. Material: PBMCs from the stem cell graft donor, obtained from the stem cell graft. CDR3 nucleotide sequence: TGCGCCAGCAGCCACTCACTAGCGGGGGTGCGAGAGACCCAGTACTTC. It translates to CASSHSLAGVRETQYF.